The present entry profiles one T cell receptor (beta chain) with its context. TCRdb processed the reads anew with MiXCR; each CDR3 protein has one entry. The repertoire has 500,000 to 600,000 distinct CDR3 sequences, approximately 15% of them found once; the top ten carry roughly a quarter. V lost 6 bases and J 0 bases, leaving 18 bases between the germline ends. Germline V gives CDR1 DFQATT, CDR2 SNEGSKA (reference sequence). This CDR3 has 15 residues. The data derive from a study of T cell repertoires in cytomegalovirus infection. Sequenced: CD8+ T cells from PBMCs. The receptor was derived from a human donor in good health (CMV status not recorded). Some clones in this sample may be carry-over from other donors' samples. The chain uses TRBV20-1 and TRBJ2-7; either TRBD1 or TRBD2 may supply D (5 bases each). The CDR3 protein is CSADPGTSISYEQYF. The CDR3 DNA reads TGCAGTGCAGACCCCGGGACCTCAATCTCCTACGAGCAGTACTTC.